This T cell receptor (beta chain) is from a study of control samples from healthy donors and cancer patients. Some clones are missing from TCRdb's copy, which holds only in-frame ones; the method was immunoSEQ multiplex PCR. Recorded for this sample: fewer than 200,000 clones. The length of the CDR3 is 15 residues. The V end was cut by 5 bases, the J end by 3 bases, with 14 bases between. Germline lookup yields CDR1 SGHAT and CDR2 FQNNGV. The sequence derives from a woman aged 25 to 39 in good health. V and J are TRBV11-2 and TRBJ1-5; maybe TRBD1 (6 bases). Sequencing was carried out using blood. The CDR3 reads CASSPIRGDNQPQHF. The CDR3 bases are TGTGCCAGCAGCCCCATCAGGGGAGACAATCAGCCCCAGCATTTT.